The 22 T cell receptor beta chains below all came from one sample that was sequenced in a study of cytomegalovirus exposure and HLA in healthy donors. Assay used: immunoSEQ multiplex PCR; TCRdb lists only in-frame clones, some missing. There are 300,000 to 350,000 clones in the sample; 88% occur only once, and around 0.91% lies in the top ten. Sequenced: PBMCs. These receptors all stem from a young man in good health and CMV-seronegative.

The gene calls are TRBV5-6 and TRBJ2-2; 10 nucleotides match TRBD2. V gave up 2 bases and J gave up 3 bases; unmatched junction bases: 1. The CDR3 totals 15 residues. The germline gives CDR1 SGHDT, CDR2 YYEEEE. CDR3 in amino acids: CASSFSGGYTGELFF. As DNA, the CDR3 is TGTGCCAGCAGCTTTAGCGGGGGGTACACCGGGGAGCTGTTTTTT.

This clone has a single count. This rearrangement joins TRBV14 to TRBJ2-1, with 9 bases aligning to TRBD2. This CDR3 comprises 16 residues. CDR1 and CDR2 (germline): SGHDN, FVKESK. After removal of 4 bases from V and 9 bases from J, the junction contained 13 bases not matched to a gene. CDR3 protein: CASSPPGLALRGEQFF. CDR3 in DNA: TGTGCCAGCAGCCCGCCGGGACTAGCTTTAAGGGGTGAGCAGTTCTTC. Drawing the rest from reference TRBV14 and TRBJ2-1, the complete variable domain is EAGVTQFPSHSVIEKGQTVTLRCDPISGHDNLYWYRRVMGKEIKFLLHFVKESKQDESGMPNNRFLAERTGGTYSTLKVQPAELEDSGVYFCASSPPGLALRGEQFFGPGTRLTVL.

This chain connects TRBV2 to TRBJ1-5; no definite D call. Germline loops: CDR1 SNHLY, CDR2 FYNNEI. This CDR3 has 15 amino acids. Trimming removed 5 bases at V and 6 bases at J, with 17 bases between. The CDR3 DNA follows: TGTGCCAGCAGTACTACCCACCTTCTTTTTCAGCCCCAGCATTTT. It specifies CASSTTHLLFQPQHF.

Points on this clone: Germline is not matched at one junction end, which may reflect a read error. The chain couples TRBV29-1 to TRBJ2-1, with 14 bases lining up with TRBD2. Germline V gene lookup returns CDR1 SQVTM and CDR2 ANQGSEA. There are 16 residues in the CDR3. The CDR3 region has the DNA TGCAGCGTGGAGGGGACTAGCGGGGGTGATTACAATGGGCAGTTCTTC. Translating gives CSVEGTSGGDYNGQFF.

The J gene is TRBJ2-1, the V gene TRBV27, with TRBD1 identical over 8 bases. This CDR3 contains 15 residues. Germline CDR1 reads MNHEY; CDR2 reads SMNVEV (reference sequence). Unmatched junction bases numbered 6, after V lost 4 bases and J lost 4 bases. The CDR3: CASSSTGGSYNEQFF. The DNA for the CDR3 is TGTGCCAGCAGTTCAACAGGGGGTTCTTACAATGAGCAGTTCTTC.

The chain employs TRBV27 and TRBJ1-1, with 10 bases identical to TRBD1. The CDR3 has 14 residues. Germline CDR1 and CDR2: MNHEY and SMNVEV (reference sequence). V lost 3 bases, J lost 3 bases, and 1 base stayed unmatched. In nucleotides, the CDR3 is TGTGCCAGCAGTTTGACAGGGGGCTACACTGAAGCTTTCTTT. It encodes CASSLTGGYTEAFF.

J is TRBJ2-2 and V is TRBV7-9; D call uncertain. V lost 5 bases and J 1 base, leaving 5 bases between the germline ends. The CDR3 covers 13 residues. CDR1 and CDR2 from the germline V gene are SEHNR and FQNEAQ (reference sequence). The CDR3 spells CASSPGNTGELFF. For the CDR3, the DNA is TGTGCCAGCAGCCCGGGGAACACCGGGGAGCTGTTTTTT.

V gene TRBV7-9 combines with J gene TRBJ2-7; 10 bases line up with TRBD2. The germline CDR1 and CDR2 sequences are SEHNR and FQNEAQ (reference sequence). V dropped 2 bases and J dropped 0; count of bases not matched to a gene: 10. The CDR3 spans 18 residues. Written as DNA, the CDR3 is TGTGCCAGCAGCTTAAATAGACGGACTAGCGGTGGCTCCTACGAGCAGTACTTC. Amino acids: CASSLNRRTSGGSYEQYF.

This clone was detected only once. V and J are TRBV11-2 and TRBJ2-5; 7 bases agree with TRBD1. The V gene end was trimmed by 1 base and the J gene end by 4 bases; junction bases not matched to a gene: 6. The CDR3 loop spans 15 amino acids. The germline V gene encodes CDR1 SGHAT and CDR2 FQNNGV. CDR3 in amino acids: CASSLAWDSRETQYF. CDR3 coding DNA: TGTGCCAGCAGCTTAGCCTGGGACAGCCGAGAGACCCAGTACTTC.

This sequence joins TRBV19 and TRBJ2-2, with D possibly being TRBD1 (5 bases). Trimming took off 1 base at V and 5 bases at J, with 11 bases between the two ends. Germline V gene sequence: CDR1 LNHDA, CDR2 SQIVND (reference sequence). The CDR3 runs to 15 residues. The CDR3: CASSIGGLSTGELFF. CDR3 nucleotides: TGTGCCAGTAGTATAGGGGGCCTATCAACCGGGGAGCTGTTTTTT.

The chain carries TRBV11-2 and TRBJ2-1, with 11 bases aligning to TRBD2. V shed 0 bases, J shed 3 bases, and the junction held 13 bases outside the gene matches. Germline V gene lookup returns CDR1 SGHAT and CDR2 FQNNGV. The CDR3 extends over 20 amino acids. CDR3: CASSLEALSGLAGDYNEQFF. The CDR3 DNA reads TGTGCCAGCAGCTTAGAGGCACTTTCAGGACTAGCGGGTGACTACAATGAGCAGTTCTTC.

The gene calls are TRBV11-2 and TRBJ1-2; 9 bases are shared with TRBD1. V shed 3 bases, J shed 4 bases, and the junction held 6 bases outside the gene matches. Germline assignment: CDR1 SGHAT and CDR2 FQNNGV. The CDR3 sequence is 15 residues long. DNA of the CDR3: TGTGCCAGCAGCTTTAAACAGGGGGCCGGCTATGGCTACACCTTC. This sequence encodes CASSFKQGAGYGYTF.

The chain employs TRBV7-9 and TRBJ1-5; TRBD1 might be the D (5 bases). Trimming took off 4 bases at V and 5 bases at J, with 15 bases between the two ends. CDR3 size: 15 residues. Per germline, CDR1 SEHNR and CDR2 FQNEAQ (reference sequence). CDR3 loop: CASSSTRQPYQPQHF. CDR3 in DNA: TGTGCCAGCAGCTCGACCCGACAGCCCTATCAGCCCCAGCATTTT.

The genes are TRBV6-1 and TRBJ2-1; 7 bases agree with TRBD2. This CDR3 has 15 amino acids. Trimming took 5 bases from V and 2 from J; bases not matched to a gene: 6. CDR1 MNHNS and CDR2 SASEGT come from the germline V gene. The CDR3 nucleotides read TGTGCCAGCAGTCTACCGGGACTACCCTACAATGAGCAGTTCTTC. It yields the protein CASSLPGLPYNEQFF.

The chain joins TRBV29-1 to TRBJ2-5, with 10 nucleotides matching TRBD2. V lost 7 bases, J lost 5 bases, and 4 bases stayed unmatched. Per germline, CDR1 SQVTM and CDR2 ANQGSEA. CDR3 length: 12 residues. In DNA, the CDR3 is TGCAGCGCCAAACTAGCGGGGGAGACCCAGTACTTC. Translating gives CSAKLAGETQYF. Drawing the rest from reference TRBV29-1 and TRBJ2-5, the complete variable domain is SAVISQKPSRDICQRGTSLTIQCQVDSQVTMMFWYRQQPGQSLTLIATANQGSEATYESGFVIDKFPISRPNLTFSTLTVSNMSPEDSSIYLCSAKLAGETQYFGPGTRLLVL.

The rearrangement uses TRBV27 and TRBJ1-6; D is perhaps TRBD1 (6 bases). The CDR3 loop spans 18 amino acids. Trimming cost V 3 bases and J 1 base, with 16 bases left between them. Germline CDR1 and CDR2: MNHEY and SMNVEV (reference sequence). The CDR3 coding sequence is TGTGCCAGCAGTTTTGGGGGTACAGGGACATCCTATAATTCACCCCTCCACTTT. This gives the protein CASSFGGTGTSYNSPLHF.

The rearrangement uses TRBV15 and TRBJ1-5; 7 nucleotides align to TRBD1. Germline V gene sequence: CDR1 LNHNV, CDR2 YYDKDF (reference sequence). The CDR3 totals 16 residues. After removal of 0 bases from V and 5 bases from J, the junction contained 7 bases not matched to a gene. The CDR3 sequence: CATSRDGGRGDQPQHF. The DNA of the CDR3 is TGTGCCACCAGCAGAGATGGCGGCAGGGGGGATCAGCCCCAGCATTTT.

The CDR3 region is CSAGGQGYGYTF. In DNA, the CDR3 is TGCAGCGCCGGGGGACAGGGGTATGGCTACACCTTC. The J gene is TRBJ1-2, the V gene TRBV29-1, with TRBD1 identical over 10 bases. Germline lookup yields CDR1 SQVTM and CDR2 ANQGSEA. J gave up 5 bases and V 7 bases, and 4 bases lay outside the gene matches. The CDR3 length is 12 residues.

The CDR3 is CASSLGQGAVYYGYTF. DNA for the CDR3: TGTGCCAGTAGTCTAGGACAGGGTGCTGTGTACTATGGCTACACCTTC. V and J are TRBV19 and TRBJ1-2, with 8 bases matching TRBD1. The CDR3 is 16 amino acids. In germline, CDR1 is LNHDA, CDR2 SQIVND (reference sequence). Losses at the gene ends were 5 bases for V and 3 bases for J; bases not matched to a gene: 11.

This clone came up once. The V call is TRBV5-5, the J call TRBJ1-5; D ambiguous. V gave up 0 bases and J gave up 5 bases, with 18 bases separating them. The CDR3 contains 17 residues. Germline values: CDR1 SGHKS, CDR2 YYEKEE (reference sequence). CDR3: CASSLDLGTFNYQPQHF. CDR3 nucleotides: TGTGCCAGCAGCTTGGATCTAGGAACCTTTAACTATCAGCCCCAGCATTTT.

The V call is TRBV15, the J call TRBJ1-6; D gene ambiguous. CDR3 length: 13 residues. Per germline, CDR1 LNHNV and CDR2 YYDKDF (reference sequence). Trimming stripped 0 bases from V and 16 bases from J, with 13 bases between. CDR3 amino acids: CATSRDKDRGLHF. CDR3 coding DNA: TGTGCCACCAGCAGAGATAAAGACCGGGGACTCCACTTT.

This sequence joins TRBV6-1 and TRBJ2-1, with 13 bases matching TRBD2. Germline CDR1 MNHNS, CDR2 SASEGT. With V trimmed by 9 bases and J by 4 bases, 3 bases remained unmatched. The CDR3 contains 14 residues. The CDR3 reads CASATSGGYNEQFF. In DNA, the CDR3 is TGTGCCAGTGCGACTAGCGGGGGGTACAATGAGCAGTTCTTC.